This T cell receptor beta chain is drawn from a study of CD8+CD57+ T cells in acquired aplastic anemia (dated by TCRdb to 2016 to 2018). Looking at the study overall: Extracted DNA from sorted CD4+ and CD8+ cells averaged 3.2 ug, ranging from roughly 0.17 to 27.4 ug. An average of around 10 million reads for CD4+ cells and approximately 11 million reads for CD8+ cells was obtained from healthy donor samples. Overall results and qualifications from the work: Around 31 CD8+ CDR3 sequences were shared between patients and controls but appeared highly expressed in patients and within their immunodominant clones. No significant difference in CD8+ Simpson's diversity was found between patients and healthy controls (P=0.060).

In the study, sorted CD4+ and CD8+ blood T cells from patients with severe aplastic anemia and from healthy subjects underwent deep sequencing of TCR repertoires. Ficoll-Paque density gradient centrifugation was used to isolate peripheral blood mononuclear cells. Before DNA was extracted, CD4+ and CD8+ T cells were sorted using either FACS or magnetic beads. In regard to this clonotype: No cognate antigen has been identified for it. Base-call qualities are not available, and no considerably larger clone is one nucleotide away.

Counted from cysteine to phenylalanine, this CDR3 has 13 amino acids. The read is trimmed to its CDR3 DNA, 39 bases read in frame from base 1. The germline V gene (reference sequence) sets CDR1 to SEHNR and CDR2 to FQNEAQ. V is shortened by 6 bases, J by 0 bases, and the region joining them spans 8 bases. Genomic DNA served as template for TCR beta VDJ combination and CDR3 sequence profiling. TCR repertoire sequencing was run on an Illumina HiSeq 2000. Processing in the source paper ran as follows. Repertoire assessment relied on Simpson's diversity index, CDR3 size and DJ length profiles, and TRBV/TRBJ rearrangement plots. The most abundant DNA sequence in the deep sequencing data was defined as the immunodominant clone. CDR3 amino acid sequences were screened for sharing across subjects and compared with published repertoires and the VDJdb database. TCRdb reprocessing: public reads trimmed at Q25 with fastp, clones called with MiXCR, in-frame beta chains kept. Rows matching on CDR3 protein sequence are summarized as one entry with the most common DNA and genes. TCRdb assigned the V and J calls; the authors' analysis was not used. The sample records 190,000 or so distinct CDR3 sequences, over 60% of which are singletons. The biggest ten clones account for about 31% of the sample.

Sequenced: sorted CD4+, CD8+, or CD8+CD57+ T cells (not recorded which) from PBMCs. This sequence was found in a human donor in good health. The chain was built from TRBV7-9 and TRBJ2-5; too little of a D gene remains to name it. The bases are TGTGCCAGCAGGGGCCCTTACCAAGAGACCCAGTACTTC. Its product reads: CASRGPYQETQYF.